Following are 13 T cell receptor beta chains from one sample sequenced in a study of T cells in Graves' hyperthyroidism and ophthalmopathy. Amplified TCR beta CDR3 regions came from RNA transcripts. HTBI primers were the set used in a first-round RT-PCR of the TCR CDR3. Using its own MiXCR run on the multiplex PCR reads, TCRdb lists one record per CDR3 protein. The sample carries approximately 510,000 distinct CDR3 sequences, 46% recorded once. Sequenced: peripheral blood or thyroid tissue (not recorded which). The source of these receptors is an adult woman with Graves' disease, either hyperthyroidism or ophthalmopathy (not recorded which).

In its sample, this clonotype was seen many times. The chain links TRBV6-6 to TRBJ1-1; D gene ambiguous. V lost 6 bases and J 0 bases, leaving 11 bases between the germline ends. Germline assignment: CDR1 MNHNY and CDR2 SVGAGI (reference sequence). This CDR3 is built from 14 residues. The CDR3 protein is CASRMDAVNTEAFF. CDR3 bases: TGTGCCAGCAGGATGGACGCTGTGAACACTGAAGCTTTCTTT.

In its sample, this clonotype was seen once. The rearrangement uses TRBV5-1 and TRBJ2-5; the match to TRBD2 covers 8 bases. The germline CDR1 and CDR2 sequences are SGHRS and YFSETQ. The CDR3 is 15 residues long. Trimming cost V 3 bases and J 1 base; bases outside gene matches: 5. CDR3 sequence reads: CASSWIAGSQETQYF. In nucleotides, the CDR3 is TGCGCCAGCAGCTGGATAGCGGGAAGCCAAGAGACCCAGTACTTC.

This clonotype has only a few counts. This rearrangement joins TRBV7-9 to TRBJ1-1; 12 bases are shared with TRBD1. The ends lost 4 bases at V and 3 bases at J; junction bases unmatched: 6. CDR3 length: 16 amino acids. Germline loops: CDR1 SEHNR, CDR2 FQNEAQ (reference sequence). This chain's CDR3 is CASSWDRGPRHTEAFF. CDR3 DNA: TGTGCCAGCAGCTGGGACAGGGGGCCTCGGCACACTGAAGCTTTCTTT.

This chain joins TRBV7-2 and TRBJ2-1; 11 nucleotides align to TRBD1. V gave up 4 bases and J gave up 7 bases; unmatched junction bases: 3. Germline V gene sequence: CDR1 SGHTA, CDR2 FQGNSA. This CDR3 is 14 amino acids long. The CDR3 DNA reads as TGTGCCAGCAGCTCGGACAGGGGGCAGAATGAGCAGTTCTTC. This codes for CASSSDRGQNEQFF.

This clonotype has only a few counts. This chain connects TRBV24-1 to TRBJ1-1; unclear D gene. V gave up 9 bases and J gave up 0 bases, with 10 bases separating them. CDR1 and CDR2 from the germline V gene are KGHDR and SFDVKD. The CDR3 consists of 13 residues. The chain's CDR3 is CATRTSLNTEAFF. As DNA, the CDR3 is TGTGCCACCCGGACGTCTTTGAACACTGAAGCTTTCTTT.

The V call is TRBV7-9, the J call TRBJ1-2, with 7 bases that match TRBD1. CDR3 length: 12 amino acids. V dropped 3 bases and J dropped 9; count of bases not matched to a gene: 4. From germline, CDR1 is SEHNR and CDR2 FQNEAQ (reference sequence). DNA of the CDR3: TGTGCCAGCAGCTTGGACAGGCTGCGCTACACCTTC. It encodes CASSLDRLRYTF.

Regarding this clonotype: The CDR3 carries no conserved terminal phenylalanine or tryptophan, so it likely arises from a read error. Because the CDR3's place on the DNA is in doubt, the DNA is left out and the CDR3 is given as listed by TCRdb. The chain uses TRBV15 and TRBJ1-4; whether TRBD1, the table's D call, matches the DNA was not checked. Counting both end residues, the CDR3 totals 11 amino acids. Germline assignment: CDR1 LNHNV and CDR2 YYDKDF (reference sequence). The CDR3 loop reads CATSRDGQGMN.

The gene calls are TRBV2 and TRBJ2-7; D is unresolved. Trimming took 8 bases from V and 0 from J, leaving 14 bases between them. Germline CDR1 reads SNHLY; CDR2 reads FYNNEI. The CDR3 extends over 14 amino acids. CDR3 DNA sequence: TGTGCCAGCGCGTACGGTGTGGTCTCCTACGAGCAGTACTTC. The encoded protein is CASAYGVVSYEQYF. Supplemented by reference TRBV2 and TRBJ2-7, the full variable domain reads EPEVTQTPSHQVTQMGQEVILRCVPISNHLYFYWYRQILGQKVEFLVSFYNNEISEKSEIFDDQFSVERPDGSNFTLKIRSTKLEDSAMYFCASAYGVVSYEQYFGPGTRLTVT.

Here the CDR3 reads CSATQGQVNQPQHF. CDR3 sequence (DNA): TGCAGTGCCACTCAAGGACAGGTGAATCAGCCCCAGCATTTT. J is TRBJ1-5 and V is TRBV20-1; 7 bases are a match to TRBD1. J was trimmed by 4 bases and V by 6 bases; bases with no gene match: 9. Germline V lookup: CDR1 DFQATT, CDR2 SNEGSKA (reference sequence). There are 14 residues in the CDR3.

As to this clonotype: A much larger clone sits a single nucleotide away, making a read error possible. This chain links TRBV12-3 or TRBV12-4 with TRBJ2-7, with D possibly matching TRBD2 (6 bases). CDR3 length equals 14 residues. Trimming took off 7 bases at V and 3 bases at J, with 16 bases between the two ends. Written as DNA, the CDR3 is TGTGCCAGCACCCCCGGGACTGCCGACTACGAGCAGTACTTC. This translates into CASTPGTADYEQYF.

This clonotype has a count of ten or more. The CDR3 DNA is TGTGCCAGCAGCTCCGGGGGGGGAGGGTTCCAGCCCCAGCATTTT. It is translated as CASSSGGGGFQPQHF. The genes are TRBV5-6 and TRBJ1-5, with a tentative D call TRBD1 (5 bases). Germline V gives CDR1 SGHDT, CDR2 YYEEEE. V shed 3 bases and J shed 7 bases, with 17 bases lying between them. CDR3 length equals 15 residues.

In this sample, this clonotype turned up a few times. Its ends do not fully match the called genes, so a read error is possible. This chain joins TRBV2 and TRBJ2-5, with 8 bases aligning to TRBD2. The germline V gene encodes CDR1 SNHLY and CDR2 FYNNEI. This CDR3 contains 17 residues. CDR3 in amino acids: CASTEAGAGSRQETQYF. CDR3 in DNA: TGTGCCAGCACTGAAGCGGGGGCGGGGAGCCGCCAAGAGACCCAGTACTTC.

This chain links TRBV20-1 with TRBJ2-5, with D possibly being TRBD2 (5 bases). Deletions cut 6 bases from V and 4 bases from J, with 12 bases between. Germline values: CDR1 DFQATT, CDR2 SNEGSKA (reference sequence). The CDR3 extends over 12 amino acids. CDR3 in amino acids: CSANRGLETQYF. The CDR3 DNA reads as TGCAGTGCCAATAGAGGGCTAGAGACCCAGTACTTC.